These T cell receptor beta chains were read from a single sample in a study of shared T cell receptors in the human thymus. Sequencing was performed with immunoSEQ multiplex PCR; in TCRdb, only in-frame clones are kept and a portion is missing. Among about 660,000 clones, about 87% were seen once, and the ten largest hold more than 0.009%. The data also belong to a second study, concerning human thymus T cells.

The source material was thymocytes. The receptors were sampled from a boy under two years old with a congenital heart defect. Both conserved end residues are part of each CDR3. A D gene is named only where the DNA matches it firmly. Some rows have no size entry. The others give once, few or many, or a class for an expanded clone.

v_gene: TRBV28
j_gene: TRBJ2-4
abundance: -
d_gene: -
CDR3aa: CASRAGANGAKNIQYF
CDR3nt: TGTGCCAGCAGGGCGGGGGCGAACGGGGCCAAAAACATTCAGTACTTC

v_gene: TRBV11-2
j_gene: TRBJ1-5
abundance: -
d_gene: -
CDR3aa: CASSLGGEDGNQPQHF
CDR3nt: TGTGCCAGCAGCTTAGGTGGGGAGGACGGCAATCAGCCCCAGCATTTT

v_gene: TRBV30
j_gene: TRBJ1-4
abundance: -
d_gene: TRBD1
CDR3aa: CAWTNPGTDSRNEKLFF
CDR3nt: TGTGCCTGGACTAATCCCGGGACAGATTCCCGTAATGAAAAACTGTTTTTT

v_gene: TRBV16
j_gene: TRBJ1-1
abundance: few
d_gene: TRBD1
CDR3aa: CASSRRDREVTEAFF
CDR3nt: TGTGCCAGCAGCCGACGGGACAGGGAAGTCACTGAAGCTTTCTTT

v_gene: TRBV9
j_gene: TRBJ2-1
abundance: -
d_gene: TRBD2
CDR3aa: CASSEGSGPSGEAYNEQFF
CDR3nt: TGTGCCAGCAGCGAGGGGTCTGGGCCTAGCGGGGAGGCATACAATGAGCAGTTCTTC

v_gene: TRBV10-2
j_gene: TRBJ2-1
abundance: -
d_gene: TRBD1
CDR3aa: CASIGDRGNNEQFF
CDR3nt: TGCGCCAGCATCGGGGACAGGGGTAACAATGAGCAGTTCTTC

v_gene: TRBV5-8
j_gene: TRBJ1-6
abundance: -
d_gene: -
CDR3aa: CASSSGQFVNSPLHF
CDR3nt: TGTGCCAGCAGCTCCGGACAGTTCGTCAATTCACCCCTCCACTTT

v_gene: TRBV27
j_gene: TRBJ2-7
abundance: -
d_gene: -
CDR3aa: CASSFEDEQYF
CDR3nt: TGTGCCAGCAGTTTTGAGGACGAGCAGTACTTC

v_gene: TRBV15
j_gene: TRBJ1-5
abundance: once
d_gene: -
CDR3aa: CATSRGTPADRDQPQHF
CDR3nt: TGTGCCACCAGCAGAGGAACCCCCGCAGACAGAGATCAGCCCCAGCATTTT

v_gene: TRBV2
j_gene: TRBJ1-1
abundance: -
d_gene: TRBD1
CDR3aa: CASSAQTGGAEAFF
CDR3nt: TGTGCCAGCAGCGCCCAGACAGGGGGCGCCGAAGCTTTCTTT

v_gene: TRBV27
j_gene: TRBJ2-3
abundance: once
d_gene: TRBD1
CDR3aa: CASSLDRGVDTQYF
CDR3nt: TGTGCCAGCAGTTTAGACAGGGGGGTGGATACGCAGTATTTT

v_gene: TRBV14
j_gene: TRBJ1-1
abundance: -
d_gene: -
CDR3aa: CASSRRQGGGVKDTEAFF
CDR3nt: TGTGCCAGCAGCCGCCGCCAAGGGGGGGGCGTGAAGGACACTGAAGCTTTCTTT

v_gene: TRBV4-1
j_gene: TRBJ2-7
abundance: -
d_gene: -
CDR3aa: CASSQHRRYEQYF
CDR3nt: TGCGCCAGCAGCCAACACAGGCGCTACGAGCAGTACTTC

v_gene: TRBV7-4
j_gene: TRBJ2-5
abundance: -
d_gene: TRBD2
CDR3aa: CASSLGDGRALEETQYF
CDR3nt: TGTGCCAGCAGCTTAGGGGACGGGAGGGCCCTCGAGGAGACCCAGTACTTC

v_gene: TRBV5-6
j_gene: TRBJ2-4
abundance: -
d_gene: TRBD2
CDR3aa: CASSSGTRRFWRAKNIQYF
CDR3nt: TGTGCCAGCAGCTCCGGGACTAGGAGGTTTTGGAGGGCCAAAAACATTCAGTACTTC

v_gene: TRBV29-1
j_gene: TRBJ2-3
abundance: once
d_gene: TRBD2
CDR3aa: CSAAPGRGARDTQYF
CDR3nt: TGCAGCGCCGCCCCCGGGCGGGGGGCCAGAGATACGCAGTATTTT

v_gene: TRBV28
j_gene: TRBJ2-7
abundance: -
d_gene: TRBD1
CDR3aa: CASSEDRAPTYEQYF
CDR3nt: TGTGCCAGCAGCGAAGACAGGGCCCCAACCTACGAGCAGTACTTC

v_gene: TRBV7-2
j_gene: TRBJ2-7
abundance: -
d_gene: TRBD1
CDR3aa: CASSVQGFGEQYF
CDR3nt: TGTGCCAGCAGCGTACAGGGGTTCGGCGAGCAGTACTTC

v_gene: TRBV5-6
j_gene: TRBJ2-1
abundance: -
d_gene: TRBD2
CDR3aa: CASSFISGRAAPWNEQFF
CDR3nt: TGTGCCAGCAGCTTTATTAGCGGGAGGGCCGCCCCCTGGAATGAGCAGTTCTTC

v_gene: TRBV7-2
j_gene: TRBJ1-2
abundance: -
d_gene: TRBD1
CDR3aa: CASSLALGQGANYGYTF
CDR3nt: TGTGCCAGCAGCTTAGCACTTGGACAGGGAGCTAACTATGGCTACACCTTC

v_gene: TRBV6-4
j_gene: TRBJ1-2
abundance: -
d_gene: -
CDR3aa: CASRVSRGVGYGYTF
CDR3nt: TGTGCCAGCAGGGTCTCCAGGGGAGTTGGCTATGGCTACACCTTC

v_gene: TRBV28
j_gene: TRBJ2-1
abundance: -
d_gene: TRBD1
CDR3aa: CASQVWDREFNEQFF
CDR3nt: TGTGCCAGCCAAGTATGGGACAGGGAATTCAATGAGCAGTTCTTC

v_gene: TRBV6-4
j_gene: TRBJ1-5
abundance: -
d_gene: -
CDR3aa: CASSEWANQPQHF
CDR3nt: TGTGCCAGCAGTGAGTGGGCTAATCAGCCCCAGCATTTT

v_gene: TRBV10-3
j_gene: TRBJ1-2
abundance: -
d_gene: TRBD1
CDR3aa: CAIRKDRGLLQRYGYTF
CDR3nt: TGTGCCATCAGGAAAGACAGGGGACTCCTCCAACGCTATGGCTACACCTTC

v_gene: TRBV28
j_gene: TRBJ2-7
abundance: once
d_gene: TRBD1
CDR3aa: CASRTKGILRDSAYEQYF
CDR3nt: TGTGCCAGCAGAACCAAGGGGATTCTTCGGGACAGCGCCTACGAGCAGTACTTC

v_gene: TRBV6-1
j_gene: TRBJ1-3
abundance: -
d_gene: TRBD1
CDR3aa: CASLRTGSGNTIYF
CDR3nt: TGTGCCAGCCTCCGGACAGGCTCTGGAAACACCATATATTTT

v_gene: TRBV11-3
j_gene: TRBJ2-3
abundance: -
d_gene: -
CDR3aa: CASSLRSDFTDTQYF
CDR3nt: TGTGCCAGCAGCTTACGGTCAGACTTCACAGATACGCAGTATTTT

v_gene: TRBV29-1
j_gene: TRBJ2-4
abundance: -
d_gene: TRBD1
CDR3aa: CSVEGDRDVGPAKNIQYF
CDR3nt: TGCAGCGTTGAAGGGGACAGGGACGTGGGGCCAGCCAAAAACATTCAGTACTTC

v_gene: TRBV27
j_gene: TRBJ2-1
abundance: -
d_gene: TRBD1
CDR3aa: CASSHTGDNEQFF
CDR3nt: TGTGCCAGCAGCCATACAGGGGACAATGAGCAGTTCTTC

v_gene: TRBV4-1
j_gene: TRBJ1-1
abundance: -
d_gene: TRBD1
CDR3aa: CASSQETGWNTEAFF
CDR3nt: TGCGCCAGCAGCCAAGAGACAGGGTGGAACACTGAAGCTTTCTTT

v_gene: TRBV19
j_gene: TRBJ2-2
abundance: -
d_gene: -
CDR3aa: CASKNLRTVNTGELFF
CDR3nt: TGTGCCAGTAAAAACCTCCGTACAGTCAACACCGGGGAGCTGTTTTTT

v_gene: TRBV4-2
j_gene: TRBJ2-7
abundance: -
d_gene: TRBD2
CDR3aa: CASSLYGGGAYEQYF
CDR3nt: TGTGCCAGCAGCCTCTACGGCGGGGGGGCTTACGAGCAGTACTTC

v_gene: TRBV14
j_gene: TRBJ1-2
abundance: -
d_gene: -
CDR3aa: CASSRPGRGNGYTF
CDR3nt: TGTGCCAGCAGCCGTCCCGGGAGGGGAAATGGCTACACCTTC

v_gene: TRBV28
j_gene: TRBJ1-5
abundance: -
d_gene: -
CDR3aa: CASSWAREAYSNQPQHF
CDR3nt: TGTGCCAGCAGTTGGGCCAGGGAGGCTTATAGCAATCAGCCCCAGCATTTT

v_gene: TRBV5-1
j_gene: TRBJ2-1
abundance: -
d_gene: -
CDR3aa: CASSLETGYNEQFF
CDR3nt: TGCGCCAGCAGCTTGGAGACTGGCTACAATGAGCAGTTCTTC

v_gene: TRBV4-1
j_gene: TRBJ1-5
abundance: -
d_gene: TRBD1
CDR3aa: CASSQDRRLGQGNQPQHF
CDR3nt: TGCGCCAGCAGCCAAGACAGGCGTTTAGGACAGGGCAATCAGCCCCAGCATTTT

v_gene: TRBV9
j_gene: TRBJ2-1
abundance: -
d_gene: TRBD2
CDR3aa: CASSSGTSSYNEQFF
CDR3nt: TGTGCCAGCAGCTCCGGGACTAGCTCCTACAATGAGCAGTTCTTC

v_gene: TRBV7-9
j_gene: TRBJ1-4
abundance: -
d_gene: TRBD1
CDR3aa: CASSRTGQGRVSTNEKLFF
CDR3nt: TGTGCCAGCAGCCGAACAGGACAGGGACGGGTTTCAACTAATGAAAAACTGTTTTTT

v_gene: TRBV6-1
j_gene: TRBJ2-7
abundance: -
d_gene: -
CDR3aa: CAPLSGTGVDEQYF
CDR3nt: TGTGCCCCCCTTTCCGGGACGGGGGTCGACGAGCAGTACTTC

v_gene: TRBV15
j_gene: TRBJ1-4
abundance: -
d_gene: -
CDR3aa: CATSRKRGGSEKLFF
CDR3nt: TGTGCCACCAGCAGAAAACGGGGGGGGAGTGAAAAACTGTTTTTT

v_gene: TRBV28
j_gene: TRBJ2-4
abundance: few
d_gene: -
CDR3aa: CASSFGQIAKNIQYF
CDR3nt: TGTGCCAGCAGTTTCGGACAGATAGCCAAAAACATTCAGTACTTC

v_gene: TRBV19
j_gene: TRBJ2-3
abundance: -
d_gene: -
CDR3aa: CASSIDSTQYF
CDR3nt: TGTGCCAGTAGTATAGATAGTACGCAGTATTTT

v_gene: TRBV15
j_gene: TRBJ1-2
abundance: -
d_gene: -
CDR3aa: CATTPRQYRVLNYGYTF
CDR3nt: TGTGCCACCACCCCAAGACAGTACCGAGTATTGAACTATGGCTACACCTTC

v_gene: TRBV27
j_gene: TRBJ2-7
abundance: -
d_gene: TRBD2
CDR3aa: CASSLRYRTSGRNYEQYF
CDR3nt: TGTGCCAGCAGTTTACGCTATAGGACTAGCGGGAGAAACTACGAGCAGTACTTC

v_gene: TRBV4-3
j_gene: TRBJ2-1
abundance: -
d_gene: TRBD1
CDR3aa: CASNPIPLTGGSYNEQFF
CDR3nt: TGCGCCAGCAACCCAATTCCTCTCACAGGGGGCTCCTACAATGAGCAGTTCTTC

v_gene: TRBV23-1
j_gene: TRBJ2-7
abundance: once
d_gene: -
CDR3aa: CATRWRGEQYF
CDR3nt: TGCGCCACCAGATGGAGAGGAGAGCAGTACTTC

v_gene: TRBV28
j_gene: TRBJ2-4
abundance: -
d_gene: TRBD1
CDR3aa: CASSSPGQGKIAKNIQYF
CDR3nt: TGTGCCAGCAGTTCACCGGGACAGGGGAAGATAGCCAAAAACATTCAGTACTTC